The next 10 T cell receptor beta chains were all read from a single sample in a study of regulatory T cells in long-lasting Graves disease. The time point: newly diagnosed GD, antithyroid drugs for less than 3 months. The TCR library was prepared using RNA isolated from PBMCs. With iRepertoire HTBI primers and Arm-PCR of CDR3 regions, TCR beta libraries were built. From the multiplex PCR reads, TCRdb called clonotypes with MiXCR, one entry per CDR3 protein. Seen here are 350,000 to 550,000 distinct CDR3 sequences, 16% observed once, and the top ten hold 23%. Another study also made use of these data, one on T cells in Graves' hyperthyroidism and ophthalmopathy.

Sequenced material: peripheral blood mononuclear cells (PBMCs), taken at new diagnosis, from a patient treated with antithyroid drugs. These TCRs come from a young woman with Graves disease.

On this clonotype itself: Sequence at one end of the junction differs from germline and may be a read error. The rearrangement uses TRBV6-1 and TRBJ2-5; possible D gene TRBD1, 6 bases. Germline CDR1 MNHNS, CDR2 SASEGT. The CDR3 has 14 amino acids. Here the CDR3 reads CASSQTGLQEAQYF. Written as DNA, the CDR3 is TGTGCCAGCAGTCAAACAGGGCTTCAAGAGGCCCAGTACTTC.

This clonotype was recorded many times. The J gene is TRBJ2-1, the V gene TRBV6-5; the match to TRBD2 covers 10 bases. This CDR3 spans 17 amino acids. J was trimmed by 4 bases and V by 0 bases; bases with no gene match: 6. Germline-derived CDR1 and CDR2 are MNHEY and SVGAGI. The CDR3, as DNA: TGTGCCAGCAGTTACTCCCCGACTAGCGGGCTGTACAATGAGCAGTTCTTC. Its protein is CASSYSPTSGLYNEQFF.

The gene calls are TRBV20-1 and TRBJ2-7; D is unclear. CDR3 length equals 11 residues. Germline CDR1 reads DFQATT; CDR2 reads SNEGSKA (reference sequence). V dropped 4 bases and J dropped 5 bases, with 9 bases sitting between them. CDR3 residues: CSATPPHEQYF. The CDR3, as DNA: TGCAGTGCTACCCCCCCACACGAGCAGTACTTC.

Written as DNA, the CDR3 is TGTGCCAGCAGCAAGACAGGGACTACTGAAGCTTTCTTT. This codes for CASSKTGTTEAFF. The rearrangement joins TRBV5-5 to TRBJ1-1; 7 bases match TRBD1. CDR3 size: 13 residues. Germline trimming cut 4 bases from V and 5 bases from J; bases unmatched to any gene: 5. Germline V gene lookup returns CDR1 SGHKS and CDR2 YYEKEE (reference sequence).

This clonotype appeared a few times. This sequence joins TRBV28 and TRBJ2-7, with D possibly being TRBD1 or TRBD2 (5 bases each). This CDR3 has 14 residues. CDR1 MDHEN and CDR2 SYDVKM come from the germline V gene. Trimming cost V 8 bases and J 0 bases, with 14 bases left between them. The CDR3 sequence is CASRGTHFSYEQYF. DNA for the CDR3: TGTGCCAGCCGTGGGACCCACTTCTCCTACGAGCAGTACTTC.

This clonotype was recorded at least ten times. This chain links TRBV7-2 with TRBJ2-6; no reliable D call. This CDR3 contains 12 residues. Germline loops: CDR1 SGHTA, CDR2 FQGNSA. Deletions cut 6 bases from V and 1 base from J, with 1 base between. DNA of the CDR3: TGTGCCAGCAGTTCTGGGGCCAACGTCCTGACTTTC. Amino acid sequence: CASSSGANVLTF.

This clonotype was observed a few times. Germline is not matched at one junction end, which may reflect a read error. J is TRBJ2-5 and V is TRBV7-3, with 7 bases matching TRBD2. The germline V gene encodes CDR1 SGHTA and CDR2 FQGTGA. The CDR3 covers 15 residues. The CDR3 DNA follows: TGTGCCAGCAGCTCCCGGGGAGGGAGCATAGAGACCCGGTACTTC. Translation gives CASSSRGGSIETRYF.

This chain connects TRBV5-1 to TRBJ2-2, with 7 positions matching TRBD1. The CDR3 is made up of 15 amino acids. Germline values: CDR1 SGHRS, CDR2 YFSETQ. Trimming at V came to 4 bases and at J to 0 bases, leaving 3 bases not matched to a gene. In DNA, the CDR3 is TGCGCCAGCAGCCCCGACAGGGCGAACACCGGGGAGCTGTTTTTT. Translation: CASSPDRANTGELFF.

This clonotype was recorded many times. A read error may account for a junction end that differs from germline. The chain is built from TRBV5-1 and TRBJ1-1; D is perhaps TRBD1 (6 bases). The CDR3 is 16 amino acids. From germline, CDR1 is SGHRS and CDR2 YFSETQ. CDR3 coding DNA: TGTGCCAGCAGCACAGGGAGGCCGGGACCGAACACTGAAGCTTTCTTT. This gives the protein CASSTGRPGPNTEAFF.

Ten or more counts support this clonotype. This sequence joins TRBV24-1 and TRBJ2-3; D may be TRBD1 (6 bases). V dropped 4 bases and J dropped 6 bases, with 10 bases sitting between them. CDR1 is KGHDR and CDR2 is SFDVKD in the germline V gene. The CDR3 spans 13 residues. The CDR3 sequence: CATSDQGLDTQYF. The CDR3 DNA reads TGTGCCACCAGTGACCAGGGGTTGGATACGCAGTATTTT.